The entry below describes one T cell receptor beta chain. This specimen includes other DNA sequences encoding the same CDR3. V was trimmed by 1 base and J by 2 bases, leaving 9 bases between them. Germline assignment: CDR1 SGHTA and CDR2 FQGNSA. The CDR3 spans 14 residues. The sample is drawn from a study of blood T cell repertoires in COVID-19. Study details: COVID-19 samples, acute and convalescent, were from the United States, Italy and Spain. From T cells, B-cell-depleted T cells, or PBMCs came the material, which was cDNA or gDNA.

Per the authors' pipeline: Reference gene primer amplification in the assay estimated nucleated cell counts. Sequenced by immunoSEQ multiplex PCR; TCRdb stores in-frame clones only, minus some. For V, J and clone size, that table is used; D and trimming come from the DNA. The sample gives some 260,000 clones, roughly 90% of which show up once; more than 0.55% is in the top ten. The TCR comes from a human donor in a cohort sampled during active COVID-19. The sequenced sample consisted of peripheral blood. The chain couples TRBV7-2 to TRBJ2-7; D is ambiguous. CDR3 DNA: TGTGCCAGCAGCTTAGGGCTAGAACCCTACGAGCAGTACTTC. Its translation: CASSLGLEPYEQYF. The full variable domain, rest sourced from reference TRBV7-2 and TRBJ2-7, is GAGVSQSPSNKVTEKGKDVELRCDPISGHTALYWYRQSLGQGLEFLIYFQGNSAPDKSGLPSDRFSAERTGGSVSTLTIQRTQQEDSAVYLCASSLGLEPYEQYFGPGTRLTVT.